The sequence of this TCR beta chain was determined in a study of T cell repertoires in cytomegalovirus infection. Whole-study context: It can be stated that public TCR beta signatures indicated CMV infection as well as a matching HLA type.

Via MiXCR, TCRdb re-called the reads, giving one row per CDR3 protein. The table shows 350,000 to 450,000 distinct CDR3 sequences, with less than 20% occurring only once. Study conclusions and caveats: The ex vivo response was dominated by HLA-C-restricted CMV-specific TCR beta clonotypes.

In this sample, this clonotype is medium-sized. Its target is not known. V lost 6 bases and J lost 2, with 13 bases in between. Germline CDR1 is SGHAT and CDR2 is FQNNGV. The CDR3 is 14 amino acids. Sequenced sample: PBMCs. The source is a human donor in good health (CMV status not recorded). Some clones in this sample may be carry-over from other donors' samples. The genes are TRBV11-2 and TRBJ2-5; maybe TRBD1 (6 bases). DNA for the CDR3: TGTGCCAGCAGTCCGGGGACAACTCAAGAGACCCAGTACTTC. Residues: CASSPGTTQETQYF. Full variable domain (missing parts from reference TRBV11-2 and TRBJ2-5): EAGVAQSPRYKIIEKRQSVAFWCNPISGHATLYWYQQILGQGPKLLIQFQNNGVVDDSQLPKDRFSAERLKGVDSTLKIQPAKLEDSAVYLCASSPGTTQETQYFGPGTRLLVL.